This T cell receptor beta chain was profiled in a study of T cells in Graves' hyperthyroidism and ophthalmopathy. Germline-derived CDR1 and CDR2 are SGHRS and YFSETQ. This CDR3 has 15 amino acids. Trimming shortened V by 0 bases and J by 0 bases, and 7 bases separated the two germline ends. RNA transcripts yielded amplified TCR beta CDR3 regions. When the TCR CDR3 underwent first-round RT-PCR, the HTBI primer set was used. TCRdb re-derived calls from the multiplex PCR reads in MiXCR, one entry per CDR3 protein. The sample holds hundreds of thousands of distinct CDR3 sequences, approximately 15% seen once. In its sample, this clonotype was seen many times.

The source is a woman aged 40 to 55 with Graves' hyperthyroidism. Material for sequencing was blood. The chain links TRBV5-1 to TRBJ2-1; no clear D gene. The CDR3 DNA reads TGCGCCAGCAGCTTGGATACGAGCTCCTACAATGAGCAGTTCTTC. It yields the protein CASSLDTSSYNEQFF.